Reported below is one TCR beta chain. The data belong to a study of blood T cell repertoires in COVID-19. The germline gives CDR1 SGHAT, CDR2 FQDESV (reference sequence). The CDR3 runs to 11 residues. The V segment lost 5 bases and the J segment 6 bases; nucleotides outside the gene matches: 1. The recovered donors of Cohort 3 showed two negative PCRs, clearance, or symptom resolution. TCRdb's table, derived via immunoSEQ multiplex PCR, lists solely in-frame clones and lacks some. The top ten hold over 4% of the sample, which has approximately 230,000 clones, 75% to 90% seen once. The clonotype was recovered from a woman aged 25 to 39 who had recovered from COVID-19. The genes are TRBV11-1 and TRBJ2-7, with TRBD1 identical over 7 bases. The specimen was PBMCs or T cells enriched from blood (not recorded which). The CDR3 loop is CASSNRGEQYF. Written as DNA, the CDR3 is TGTGCCAGCAGCAACAGGGGCGAGCAGTACTTC.